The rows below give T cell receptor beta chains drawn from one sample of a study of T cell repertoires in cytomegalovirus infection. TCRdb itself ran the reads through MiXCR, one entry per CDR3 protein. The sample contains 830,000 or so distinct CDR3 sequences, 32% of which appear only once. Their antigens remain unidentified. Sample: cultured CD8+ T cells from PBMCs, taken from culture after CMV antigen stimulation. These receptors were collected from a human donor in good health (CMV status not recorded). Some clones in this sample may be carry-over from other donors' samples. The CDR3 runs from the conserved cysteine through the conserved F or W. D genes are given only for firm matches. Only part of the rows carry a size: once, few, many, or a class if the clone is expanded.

TGCGCCAGCAGCTCGTGGCCAGACGACAACGGCAATCAGCCCCAGCATTTT,CASSSWPDDNGNQPQHF,.,TRBJ1-5,TRBV5-1,.
TGCGCCAGCAGCCAAGATCAAAATAGCGGCCCCACAGATACGCAGTATTTT,CASSQDQNSGPTDTQYF,.,TRBJ2-3,TRBV4-1,few
TGTGCCAGCAGCTTATCAGGAAGAACCGGGGAGCTGTTTTTT,CASSLSGRTGELFF,.,TRBJ2-2,TRBV7-9,.
TGTGCCAGTAGTATAGGAGGACTAGGCTACAATGAGCAGTTCTTC,CASSIGGLGYNEQFF,TRBD2,TRBJ2-1,TRBV19,.
TGTGCCAGCAGTTTACCTACTCGCTCCTACAATGAGCAGTTCTTC,CASSLPTRSYNEQFF,.,TRBJ2-1,TRBV28,few
TGTGCCAGCAGGCAGGGTATGAACACTGAAGCTTTCTTT,CASRQGMNTEAFF,.,TRBJ1-1,TRBV12-3/TRBV12-4,many
TGTGCCAGCAGCTACAGAACTAGCGGGGGTTTGTTCCATGAGCAGTTCTTC,CASSYRTSGGLFHEQFF,TRBD2,TRBJ2-1,TRBV7-9,.
TGTGCCAGCAGTTTAAATGGGGCCCTCTACGAGCAGTACTTC,CASSLNGALYEQYF,.,TRBJ2-7,TRBV12-3/TRBV12-4,few
TGTGCCAGCTCACCCGGTGGTAGAGACGGCTCCTACGAGCAGTACTTC,CASSPGGRDGSYEQYF,.,TRBJ2-7,TRBV18,.
TGTGCCAGCACCTGGGCCGAAACCTACAATGAGCAGTTCTTC,CASTWAETYNEQFF,.,TRBJ2-1,TRBV6-6,.
TGTGTCAGCAGCCCGACGGCTAGCGGTGTAAGGGTCCACGAGCAGTACTTC,CVSSPTASGVRVHEQYF,TRBD2,TRBJ2-7,TRBV7-8,.
TGTGCCAGCTTAAGTACCCTAGAAAATGAGCAGTTCTTC,CASLSTLENEQFF,.,TRBJ2-1,TRBV6-1,few
TGTGCCAGCAGTTTAATCATGGGGCTTGAGACCCAGTACTTC,CASSLIMGLETQYF,.,TRBJ2-5,TRBV28,few
TGTGCCAGCAGTTTACGTAGCAGGGGGATGACCCAGTACTTC,CASSLRSRGMTQYF,TRBD1,TRBJ2-5,TRBV27,.
TGTGCCAGCAGTGCCTACAGTGCCCTTTACGAGCAGTACTTC,CASSAYSALYEQYF,.,TRBJ2-7,TRBV2,once
TGTGCCAGCAGTGTCAGGAGTGAAGCTTTCTTT,CASSVRSEAFF,.,TRBJ1-1,TRBV2,.
TGTGCCAGCAGCTATTTACGAAGTTCCACAGATACGCAGTATTTT,CASSYLRSSTDTQYF,.,TRBJ2-3,TRBV7-6,.
TGTGCCAGCAGCCCGACAGGGCCGGGAAACACCATATATTTT,CASSPTGPGNTIYF,TRBD1,TRBJ1-3,TRBV12-3/TRBV12-4,many
TGTGCCAGCAGACCCCTGGACAGGGACTATGGCTACACCTTC,CASRPLDRDYGYTF,TRBD1,TRBJ1-2,TRBV28,few
TGTGCCAGCAGCCAAGAGGGCACGGTCTACGAGCAGTACTTC,CASSQEGTVYEQYF,.,TRBJ2-7,TRBV14,few
TGCAGTGCAAACAGGGGAGCCTACGAGCAGTACTTC,CSANRGAYEQYF,TRBD1,TRBJ2-7,TRBV20-1,.
TGTGCCAGCAGTTACTTACAGGGGGGAATTAATGAAAAACTGTTTTTT,CASSYLQGGINEKLFF,TRBD1,TRBJ1-4,TRBV6-5,.
TGCGCCAGCAGCCAAGGGGGACTGGGGAGCAATCAGCCCCAGCATTTT,CASSQGGLGSNQPQHF,.,TRBJ1-5,TRBV4-1,.
TGTGCCAGCAGTTCGGGACTAGCGGGGTTGTTTCTGGCTGAGCAGTTCTTC,CASSSGLAGLFLAEQFF,TRBD2,TRBJ2-1,TRBV12-3/TRBV12-4,many
TGTGCCAGCATTCCTTCGGTAGGGCTATCGGGGGGGAACACTGAAGCTTTCTTT,CASIPSVGLSGGNTEAFF,.,TRBJ1-1,TRBV7-6,few
TGTGCCAGCAGTTTAAGGGGACCTGGGAGCACAGATACGCAGTATTTT,CASSLRGPGSTDTQYF,.,TRBJ2-3,TRBV27,.
TGTGCCAGCAGTCGGGTGGACGGGACGGACACCGGGGAGCTGTTTTTT,CASSRVDGTDTGELFF,.,TRBJ2-2,TRBV27,.
TGTGTCAGCACCCCTAGGGGGGCCTTACAAGAGACCCAGTACTTC,CVSTPRGALQETQYF,.,TRBJ2-5,TRBV28,.
TGCGCCAGCAGCTCATACCTCGACAGAGGCTTGAACACTGAAGCTTTCTTT,CASSSYLDRGLNTEAFF,.,TRBJ1-1,TRBV4-1,.
TGTGCCAGCAGTTTATCGATATGGGGGAACACTGAAGCTTTCTTT,CASSLSIWGNTEAFF,.,TRBJ1-1,TRBV27,.
TGTGCCAGCAGCTTCCCATCCTTGGGAAATCGGGATCTCCGGCTAGGACACCAGAACACTGAAGCTTTCTTT,CASSFPSLGNRDLRLGHQNTEAFF,.,TRBJ1-1,TRBV7-8,many
TGTGCCAGCAGCCCAGCCGGGGGCAGGGATTACTCTGGGGCCAACGTCCTGACTTTC,CASSPAGGRDYSGANVLTF,.,TRBJ2-6,TRBV7-3,few
TGCAGTGCTAGGGACAGGGAATTACAGAACACTGAAGCTTTCTTT,CSARDRELQNTEAFF,TRBD1,TRBJ1-1,TRBV20-1,.
TGTGCCAGCAGCTGGGTAGGAGACAATGAGCAGTTCTTC,CASSWVGDNEQFF,.,TRBJ2-1,TRBV5-4,.
TGTGCCACCAGCAGAGTTCTTGGGGGGAACACTGAAGCTTTCTTT,CATSRVLGGNTEAFF,.,TRBJ1-1,TRBV15,.
TGTGCCAGCAGCTTAGCGCAGGGGAACCGAAGCAATCAGCCCCAGCATTTT,CASSLAQGNRSNQPQHF,.,TRBJ1-5,TRBV7-9,few
TGTGCCACCCTTAGCGGGGTCAACTATGGCTACACCTTC,CATLSGVNYGYTF,.,TRBJ1-2,TRBV10-3,.
TGTGCCAGCAGTCCAACCCCCGGGACTAGTGGACCCGGGGGGAACACCGGGGAGCTGTTTTTT,CASSPTPGTSGPGGNTGELFF,TRBD2,TRBJ2-2,TRBV12-3/TRBV12-4,few
TGTGCCAGCAGCTTAGAATTTCAGGCTAACACTGAAGCTTTCTTT,CASSLEFQANTEAFF,.,TRBJ1-1,TRBV7-6,.
TGCGCCAGCAGCCACGGGGATTTAAATCAGCCCCAGCATTTT,CASSHGDLNQPQHF,.,TRBJ1-5,TRBV4-1,few
TGTGCCAGCACCTCTTCACTTGGTTTTGTGAATGATGAGCAGTTCTTC,CASTSSLGFVNDEQFF,.,TRBJ2-1,TRBV5-6,.
TGTGCCAGTACGGAAGGGGGGTTTGTAACTTTCTTT,CASTEGGFVTFF,.,TRBJ1-1,TRBV19,.
TGTGCCACGGGACAGGGGGACGGGGAGCTGTTTTTT,CATGQGDGELFF,TRBD1,TRBJ2-2,TRBV6-4,.
TGTGCCATCAAGGGACCCGTCTATGGCTACACCTTC,CAIKGPVYGYTF,.,TRBJ1-2,TRBV10-3,few
TGTGCCAGCAGCCAACGTAAAGGGGAGGAGACCCAGTACTTC,CASSQRKGEETQYF,.,TRBJ2-5,TRBV4-2,few
TGTGCCAGCAGCTTACCTGACTGGGGGGAGCTGTTTTTT,CASSLPDWGELFF,.,TRBJ2-2,TRBV7-9,many
TGTGCCAGCAGCTTACAGGGTAGGGGGCAAGAGACCCAGTACTTC,CASSLQGRGQETQYF,.,TRBJ2-5,TRBV7-6,.
TGTGCCAGCAGCCAAGGGGCCGACTATGGCTACACCTTC,CASSQGADYGYTF,.,TRBJ1-2,TRBV14,.
TGTGCCAGCATCCCAGGGGGCTATGGGGAGTCCCAGTACTTC,CASIPGGYGESQYF,TRBD1,TRBJ2-5,TRBV6-8,.
TGTGCCAGCAGCTTAGTAGGTCGGGCAGGTTGGGAAACTGAAGCTTTCTTT,CASSLVGRAGWETEAFF,.,TRBJ1-1,TRBV7-9,.
TGTGCCAGCAGTTACAGGCAGTTGAACACTGAAGCTTTCTTT,CASSYRQLNTEAFF,.,TRBJ1-1,TRBV6-5,few
TGTGCCAGCAGCCCGGGCCCGGGGGGTGAGCAGTTCTTC,CASSPGPGGEQFF,TRBD2,TRBJ2-1,TRBV12-3/TRBV12-4,.
TGTGCCAGTAGTATATCACCTAGCGGGGGACCCTACAATGAGCAGTTCTTC,CASSISPSGGPYNEQFF,TRBD2,TRBJ2-1,TRBV19,few
TGTGCCAGCAGTTTCCTACGGGATGGGGATGAAAAACTGTTTTTT,CASSFLRDGDEKLFF,.,TRBJ1-4,TRBV27,.
TGTGCCAGCAGGCCCTCCCCGGATCAGCCCCAGCATTTT,CASRPSPDQPQHF,.,TRBJ1-5,TRBV12-3/TRBV12-4,few
TGTGCCAGCAGTTATCTAGGCGGGGAGCTGTTTTTT,CASSYLGGELFF,.,TRBJ2-2,TRBV6-5,.
TGTGCCAGCAGCTTAGGGACTTACGAGAAAGAGACCCAGTACTTC,CASSLGTYEKETQYF,.,TRBJ2-5,TRBV7-4,few
TGCAGCGTTCTTGAGGGTGACTATGGCTACACCTTC,CSVLEGDYGYTF,.,TRBJ1-2,TRBV29-1,.
TGTGCCACCAGTGATCCCTCGAAACAGACAGAACAAGAGACCCAGTACTTC,CATSDPSKQTEQETQYF,.,TRBJ2-5,TRBV24-1,few
TGTGCCATCAGTGACCCGGGACAGGACCCCACAGATACGCAGTATTTT,CAISDPGQDPTDTQYF,TRBD1,TRBJ2-3,TRBV10-3,.